This T cell receptor (beta chain) was profiled in a study of T cell responses to AZD1222 COVID-19 vaccine. Regarding the study as a whole: Only five to seven AZD1222 recipients were seropositive at baseline.

This clone was observed a few times. What it recognizes is unknown. Measured with immunoSEQ multiplex PCR; TCRdb has only the in-frame clones, and not every one. This sample yields 55,000 to 80,000 clones, of which roughly 84% are seen a single time; roughly 10% belongs to the top ten. The TCR was taken from an adult in good health. Sequenced material: peripheral blood, taken on day 0 of AZD1222 vaccination.

CDR3 in DNA: TGTGCCAGCAGCCCCTCAGGCCAGGGACGCAATCAGCCCCAGCATTTT. Protein: CASSPSGQGRNQPQHF. The chain combines TRBV7-8 with TRBJ1-5; TRBD1 might be the D (5 bases). This CDR3 has 16 residues. Germline V gene sequence: CDR1 SGHVS, CDR2 FQNEAQ. The V end lost 5 bases, the J end lost 2 bases, and 16 bases lay between the germline ends.